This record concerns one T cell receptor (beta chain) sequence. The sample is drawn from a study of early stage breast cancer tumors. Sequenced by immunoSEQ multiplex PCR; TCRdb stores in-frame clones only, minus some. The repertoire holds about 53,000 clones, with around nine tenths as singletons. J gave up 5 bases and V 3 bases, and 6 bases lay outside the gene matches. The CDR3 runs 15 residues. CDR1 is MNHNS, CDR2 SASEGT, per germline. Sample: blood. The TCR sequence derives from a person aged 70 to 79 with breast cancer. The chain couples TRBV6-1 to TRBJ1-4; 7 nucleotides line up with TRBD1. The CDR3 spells CASSELRGLNEKLFF. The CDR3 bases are TGTGCCAGCAGTGAGTTGAGGGGGCTCAATGAAAAACTGTTTTTT.